The 12 T cell receptor beta chains below come from one sample, sequenced in a study of T cells in Graves' hyperthyroidism and ophthalmopathy. TCR beta CDR3 regions were amplified from RNA transcripts. A set of HTBI primers served as the primers for a first-round RT-PCR of the TCR CDR3. TCRdb reanalysed the multiplex PCR reads using MiXCR and keeps one entry per CDR3 protein. The repertoire holds around 500,000 distinct CDR3 sequences, under 15% seen once, with about 17% in the top ten. Sequenced material: blood. The receptors were sampled from a woman aged 18 to 35 with Graves' hyperthyroidism.

The chain is built from TRBV10-3 and TRBJ1-3; 12 positions match TRBD1. J lost 1 base, V lost 4 bases, and 11 bases had no gene match. From germline, CDR1 is ENHRY and CDR2 SYGVKD. The CDR3 totals 19 residues. Here the CDR3 DNA reads TGTGCCATCAGTGCAGAGAAGGGACAGGGGGCGCCTTCTGGAAACACCATATATTTT. Translating gives CAISAEKGQGAPSGNTIYF.

This clonotype was counted between two and nine times. The chain uses TRBV5-1 and TRBJ2-1; D unclear. The CDR3 contains 14 residues. Deletions cut 1 base from V and 6 bases from J, with 11 bases between. CDR1 SGHRS and CDR2 YFSETQ come from the germline V gene. In DNA, the CDR3 is TGCGCCAGCAGCTTGTTAAGTAGCAGCAATGAGCAGTTCTTC. Translating it yields CASSLLSSSNEQFF.

As concerns this clonotype: At one end the junction does not follow the germline gene, possibly because of a read error. The chain combines TRBV25-1 with TRBJ1-1; D gene uncertain. Germline loops: CDR1 MGHDK, CDR2 SYGVNS. The CDR3 runs 14 residues. The CDR3 spells CANSENRELPEAFF. CDR3 coding DNA: TGTGCCAACAGTGAAAATAGGGAGCTACCTGAAGCTTTCTTT.

A few counts support this clonotype. This chain uses TRBV7-3 with TRBJ2-3; TRBD2 agrees at 8 bases. J gave up 10 bases and V 8 bases, and 5 bases lay outside the gene matches. The CDR3 runs to 11 residues. The germline gives CDR1 SGHTA, CDR2 FQGTGA. The CDR3 loop reads CASGSGGSQYF. In nucleotides, the CDR3 is TGTGCCAGCGGCAGCGGGGGCTCGCAGTATTTT.

The CDR3 loop reads CASSDWGRDEQYV. The DNA for the CDR3 is TGTGCCAGCAGTGATTGGGGCCGGGACGAGCAGTACGTC. The chain uses TRBV6-1 and TRBJ2-7; tentative D call: TRBD1 (5 bases). The germline V gene encodes CDR1 MNHNS and CDR2 SASEGT. This CDR3 is built from 13 residues. Trimming left V 3 bases short and J 5 bases short, with 11 bases between.

This clonotype has ten or more counts. V and J are TRBV11-3 and TRBJ2-1; no clear D gene. The V end was cut by 5 bases, the J end by 0 bases, with 11 bases between. This CDR3 contains 15 residues. Germline CDR1 SGHNT, CDR2 YENEEA. CDR3 nucleotides: TGTGCCAGCAGCACAGACCCGAGCTCCTACAATGAGCAGTTCTTC. Encoded protein: CASSTDPSSYNEQFF.

This clonotype was observed at least ten times. The chain recombines TRBV7-9 with TRBJ2-1; perhaps TRBD1 as D (6 bases). Trimming removed 4 bases at V and 10 bases at J, with 17 bases between. Germline CDR1 is SEHNR and CDR2 is FQNEAQ (reference sequence). This CDR3 is 14 amino acids long. CDR3 sequence: CASSSHRESREQFF. The CDR3 nucleotides are TGTGCCAGCAGCTCACACAGGGAATCACGAGAGCAGTTCTTC. Filled out from reference TRBV7-9 and TRBJ2-1, the complete variable domain reads DTGVSQNPRHKITKRGQNVTFRCDPISEHNRLYWYRQTLGQGPEFLTYFQNEAQLEKSRLLSDRFSAERPKGSFSTLEIQRTEQGDSAMYLCASSSHRESREQFFGPGTRLTVL.

This clonotype has ten or more counts. The chain uses TRBV6-1 and TRBJ2-7; D is unclear. Trimming took off 7 bases at V and 2 bases at J, with 9 bases between the two ends. Germline V lookup: CDR1 MNHNS, CDR2 SASEGT. This CDR3 is built from 12 residues. CDR3 protein: CASIPETYEQYF. CDR3 sequence (DNA): TGTGCCAGCATACCAGAGACCTACGAGCAGTACTTC.

In this sample, this clonotype turned up many times. This rearrangement joins TRBV11-3 to TRBJ2-1; D is unresolved. In germline, CDR1 is SGHNT, CDR2 YENEEA. This CDR3 contains 15 residues. V dropped 0 bases and J dropped 5 bases, with 11 bases sitting between them. CDR3 loop: CASSLEGKKHNEQFF. CDR3 nucleotides: TGTGCCAGCAGCTTAGAGGGAAAGAAACACAATGAGCAGTTCTTC.

This clonotype was seen ten or more times. The chain joins TRBV6-2 or TRBV6-3 to TRBJ2-7; D gene uncertain. In germline, CDR1 is MNHEY, CDR2 SVGEGT. The CDR3 has 11 amino acids. Trimming removed 6 bases from V and 3 bases from J, with 6 bases in between. The CDR3 nucleotides are TGTGCCAGCAGATATCACTACGAGCAGTACTTC. Translated: CASRYHYEQYF.

The chain employs TRBV27 and TRBJ1-2; the match to TRBD1 covers 10 bases. J gave up 6 bases and V 1 base, and 8 bases lay outside the gene matches. Germline loops: CDR1 MNHEY, CDR2 SMNVEV (reference sequence). The CDR3 sequence is 16 residues long. The CDR3 bases are TGTGCCAGCAGTTTATGGGGGGACAGGGGTTCGGATGGCTACACCTTC. Its translation: CASSLWGDRGSDGYTF.

The table lists this clonotype with many counts. The V and J genes are TRBV12-5 and TRBJ1-4; tentative D call: TRBD1 (5 bases). V was clipped by 1 base and J by 3 bases, with 9 bases between them. This CDR3 has 15 residues. From germline, CDR1 is LGHNT and CDR2 FRNRAP. The CDR3 sequence: CASGLAGHANEKLFF. The CDR3 DNA is TGTGCTAGTGGTTTGGCCGGACACGCTAATGAAAAACTGTTTTTT.